This TCR beta chain comes out of a study of a mutant IDH1 vaccine in newly diagnosed glioma. Study-wide background: Patients began vaccination 4-6 weeks after radiotherapy alone, or with temozolomide cycles. Findings and limits, study-wide: Pseudoprogression looked unconnected to shifts in top peripheral T cell clonotypes.

Measured with immunoSEQ multiplex PCR; TCRdb has only the in-frame clones, and not every one. The sample has tens of thousands of clones, roughly 77% seen once. J was trimmed by 2 bases and V by 2 bases; bases with no gene match: 2. The CDR3 covers 15 residues. The germline CDR1 and CDR2 sequences are SGHTA and FQGNSA. A note on this clone: The antigen is not known.

Time point: week 47, end of study. The vaccine gave 300 ug of a 20-mer mutant IDH1 peptide subcutaneously per dose. The chain links TRBV7-2 to TRBJ2-5, with 10 bases lining up with TRBD1. This TCR was sampled from a man aged 40-55 years with glioma. This material consisted of PBMCs, taken from a glioma patient whose treatment included an IDH1 peptide vaccine. The CDR3 DNA sequence: TGTGCCAGCAGCTTACAGGGACAGGGGCAAGAGACCCAGTACTTC. Protein: CASSLQGQGQETQYF.